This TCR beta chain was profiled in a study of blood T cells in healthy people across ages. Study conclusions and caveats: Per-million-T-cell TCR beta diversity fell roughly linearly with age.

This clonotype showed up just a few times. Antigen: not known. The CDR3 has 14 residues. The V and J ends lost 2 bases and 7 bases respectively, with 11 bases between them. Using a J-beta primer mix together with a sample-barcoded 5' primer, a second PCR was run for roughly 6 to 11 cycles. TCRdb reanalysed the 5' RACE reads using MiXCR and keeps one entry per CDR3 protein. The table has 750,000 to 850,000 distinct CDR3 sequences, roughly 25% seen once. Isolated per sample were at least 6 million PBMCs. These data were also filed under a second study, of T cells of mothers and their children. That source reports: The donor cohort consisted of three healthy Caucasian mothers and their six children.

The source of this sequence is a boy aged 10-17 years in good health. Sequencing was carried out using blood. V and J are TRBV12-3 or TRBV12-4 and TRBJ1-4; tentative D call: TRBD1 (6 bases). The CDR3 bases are TGTGCCAGCAGTTTAACAGGGCGGGCTGAAAAACTGTTTTTT. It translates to CASSLTGRAEKLFF.